This T cell receptor beta chain was identified during a study of shared T cell receptors in the human thymus. The germline V gene encodes CDR1 MDHEN and CDR2 SYDVKM. With 3 bases removed from V and 7 bases from J, the gap between germline ends came to 15 bases. The CDR3 has 15 amino acids. The data were produced by immunoSEQ multiplex PCR, yet TCRdb's version contains in-frame clones alone and is incomplete. The sample consists of hundreds of thousands of clones, 70% to 90% of them appearing once. This sample was also put to use in a study of human thymus T cells. That source reports: Donation came from healthy Finnish infants having corrective surgery for congenital heart defects. Related studies noted strongly shared thymic repertoires across unrelated people.

Sequenced material: thymocytes. The TCR comes from a boy under two years old with a congenital heart defect. The rearrangement joins TRBV28 to TRBJ1-4, with unresolved D. The CDR3 nucleotides read TGTGCCAGCAGTTTCGTCCGGTCCTTAGCTGAAAAACTGTTTTTT. This gives the protein CASSFVRSLAEKLFF.